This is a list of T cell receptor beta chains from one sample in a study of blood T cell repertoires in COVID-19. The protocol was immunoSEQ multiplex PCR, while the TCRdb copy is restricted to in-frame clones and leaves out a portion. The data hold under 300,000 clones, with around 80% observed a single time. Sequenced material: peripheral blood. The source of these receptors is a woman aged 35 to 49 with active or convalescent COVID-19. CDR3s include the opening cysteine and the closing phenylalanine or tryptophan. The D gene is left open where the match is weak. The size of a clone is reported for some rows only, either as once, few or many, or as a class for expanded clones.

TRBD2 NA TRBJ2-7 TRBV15 TGTGCCACCAGCAGAGAGGCTAGCGGGGGTTACGAGCAGTACTTC CATSREASGGYEQYF
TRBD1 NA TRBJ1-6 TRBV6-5 TGTGCCAGCAGTAGGGACAGCAATTCACCCCTCCACTTT CASSRDSNSPLHF
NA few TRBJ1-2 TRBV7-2 TGTGCCAGCAGTGGTCAGGCAATCTACGGCTACACCTTC CASSGQAIYGYTF
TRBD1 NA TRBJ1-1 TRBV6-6 TGTGCCAGCAGTCAGGACAGGGTACAGGTCCACGGAATGAACACTGAAGCTTTCTTT CASSQDRVQVHGMNTEAFF
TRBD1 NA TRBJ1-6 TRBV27 TGTGCCAGCGGAAGACGACAGGGCTCCTATAATTCACCCCTCCACTTT CASGRRQGSYNSPLHF
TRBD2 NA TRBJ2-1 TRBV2 TGTGCCAGCAGTGAAAGGGTGGCTAGCGGGGGCCGAAAACATTACAATGAGCAGTTCTTC CASSERVASGGRKHYNEQFF
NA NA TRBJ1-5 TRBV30 TGTGCCTGGAGCCTCAGGGTGACGGCAGATAATCAGCCCCAGCATTTT CAWSLRVTADNQPQHF
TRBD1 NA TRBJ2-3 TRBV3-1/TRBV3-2 TGTGCCAGCAGCTATAACAGGGGGGTAAGCACAGATACGCAGTATTTT CASSYNRGVSTDTQYF
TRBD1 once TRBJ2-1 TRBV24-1 TGTGCCACCAGTGCCCTGACAGGGAGCTCCTACAATGAGCAGTTCTTC CATSALTGSSYNEQFF
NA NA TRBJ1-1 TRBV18 TGTGCCAGCTCACCAGGGGGGGCGCGGAACACTGAAGCTTTCTTT CASSPGGARNTEAFF
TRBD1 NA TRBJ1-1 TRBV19 TGTGCCAGTAGTACCGGGACAGGCAAAAGGGGGACTGAAGCTTTCTTT CASSTGTGKRGTEAFF
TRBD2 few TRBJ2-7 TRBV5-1 TGCGCCAGCAGTCATGGGGGGGGCGAGCAGTACTTC CASSHGGGEQYF
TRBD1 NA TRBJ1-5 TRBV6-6 TGTGCCAGCAGTGATGACAGGGGCCTAGGTCAGCCCCAGCATTTT CASSDDRGLGQPQHF
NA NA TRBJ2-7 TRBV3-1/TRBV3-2 TGTGCCAGCAGCCAAGATATCGCCTACGAGCAGTACTTC CASSQDIAYEQYF
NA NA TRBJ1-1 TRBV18 TGTGCCAGCTCACCACCGTGGTCCGGTCGAGGTAGCACTGAAGCTTTCTTT CASSPPWSGRGSTEAFF
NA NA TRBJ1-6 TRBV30 TGTGCCTGGAGTCCGGAGTATAATTCACCCCTCCACTTT CAWSPEYNSPLHF
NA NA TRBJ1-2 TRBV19 TGTGCCAGTAGTACGGGAGAAGGTCTAATGAATGGCTACACCTTC CASSTGEGLMNGYTF
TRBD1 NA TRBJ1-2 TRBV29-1 TGCAGCACGAGTGGGGCGGGACAGGGAAAAAAATATGGCTACACCTTC CSTSGAGQGKKYGYTF
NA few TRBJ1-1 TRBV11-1 TGTGCCAGCAGCTCCGCCTCGACAGGGAACACTGAAGCTTTCTTT CASSSASTGNTEAFF
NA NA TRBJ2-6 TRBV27 TGTGCCAGCAGCCTTCTTATCGGGACAACCGGGGCCAACGTCCTGACTTTC CASSLLIGTTGANVLTF
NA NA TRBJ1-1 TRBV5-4 TGTGCCAGCCTTAGAACAGGGCCGGTGAACACTGAAGCTTTCTTT CASLRTGPVNTEAFF
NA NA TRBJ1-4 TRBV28 TGTGCCAGCAGTCCCGCCGACAGTGAAAAACTGTTTTTT CASSPADSEKLFF
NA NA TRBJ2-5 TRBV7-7 TGTGCCAGCAGCCAGATACAGGGTCCAAGAATTGAGACCCAGTACTTC CASSQIQGPRIETQYF
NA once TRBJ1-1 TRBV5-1 TGCGCCAGCAGCTTTACACCGGGACAAAAGAACACTGAAGCTTTCTTT CASSFTPGQKNTEAFF
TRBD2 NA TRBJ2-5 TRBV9 TGTGCCAGCAGCGTAGGTACTAGCGGGGGGGCACCGACCCAGTACTTC CASSVGTSGGAPTQYF
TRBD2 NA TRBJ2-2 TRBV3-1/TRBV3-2 TGTGCCCGCAGCCACACCGGGGGCGGGGGGGCCGCCGGGGAGCTGTTTTTT CARSHTGGGGAAGELFF
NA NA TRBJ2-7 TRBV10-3 TGTGCCATCAGTGGGAGGGCAGGAACAACTACCTACGAGCAGTACTTC CAISGRAGTTTYEQYF
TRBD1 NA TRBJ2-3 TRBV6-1 TGTGCCAGCAGTGAACAGGCAGGGGGTACAGATACGCAGTATTTT CASSEQAGGTDTQYF
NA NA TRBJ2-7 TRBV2 TGTGCCAGCAGTGAAGTTGCGGGGGCCGGATACGAGCAGTACTTC CASSEVAGAGYEQYF
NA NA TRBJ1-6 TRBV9 TGTGCCAGCAGGGCGACGGGACTTAATTCACCCCTCCACTTT CASRATGLNSPLHF
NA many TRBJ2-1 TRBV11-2 TGTGCCAGCAGCCCCCAGGGGATAGCGACAGAGCAGTTCTTC CASSPQGIATEQFF
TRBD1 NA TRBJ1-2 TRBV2 TGTGCCAGCAGTGATCCGGGACAGGGGATTTATGGCTACACCTTC CASSDPGQGIYGYTF
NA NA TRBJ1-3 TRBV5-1 TGCGCCAGCAGCCCGGATGCGACAGGCTGGGGAAACACCATATATTTT CASSPDATGWGNTIYF
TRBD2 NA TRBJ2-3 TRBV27 TGTGCCAGCAGTTTAACCGGGACTAGCGGGGGGGCGGCAGATACGCAGTATTTT CASSLTGTSGGAADTQYF
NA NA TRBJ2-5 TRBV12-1 TGTGCCAGCAGCAAAACGGGACATACGTACCAAGAGACCCAGTACTTC CASSKTGHTYQETQYF
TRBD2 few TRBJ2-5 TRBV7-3 TGTGCCAGCAGCCCGATGGGAGGGACTAGCGGGGGGAAGGGGACCCAGTACTTC CASSPMGGTSGGKGTQYF
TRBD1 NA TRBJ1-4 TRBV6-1 TGTGCCAGCAGTGAGGACAGGGGAGGTCGCGAAAAACTGTTTTTT CASSEDRGGREKLFF
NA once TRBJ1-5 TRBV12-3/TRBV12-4 TGTGCCAGCAGTGGAGCAGGGGATCAGCCCCAGCATTTT CASSGAGDQPQHF
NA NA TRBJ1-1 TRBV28 TGTGCCAGCAGTTTAATGGCGGGTATGAACACTGAAGCTTTCTTT CASSLMAGMNTEAFF
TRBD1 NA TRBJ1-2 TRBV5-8 TGTGCCAGCAGACCCGGGACAGCTAACTATGGCTACACCTTC CASRPGTANYGYTF
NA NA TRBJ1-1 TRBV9 TGTGCCAGCAGCGCCGACGGGGGGGCTGGCACTGAAGCTTTCTTT CASSADGGAGTEAFF
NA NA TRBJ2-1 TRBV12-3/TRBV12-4 TGTGCCAGCAGTTTAGTCCTTGAGCAGTTCTTC CASSLVLEQFF
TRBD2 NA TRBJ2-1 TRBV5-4 TGTGCCAGCAGCTATGGACTAGCGGGGGGGCGTTTGTTCTTC CASSYGLAGGRLFF
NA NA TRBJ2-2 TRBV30 TGTGCCTGGGAGGGCCCCAGGGGCGGGACCGGGGAGCTGTTTTTT CAWEGPRGGTGELFF
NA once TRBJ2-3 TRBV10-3 TGTGCCATCAGTGGGGGGCTAGGCACAGATACGCAGTATTTT CAISGGLGTDTQYF